The 5 T cell receptor beta chains below were found in one sample sequenced in a study of blood T cell repertoires in COVID-19. Method: immunoSEQ multiplex PCR; TCRdb's copy keeps in-frame clones and lacks some. The data contain about 360,000 clones, more than 85% of them singletons. The sequenced sample consisted of peripheral blood. The receptor source for this set is a human donor in a cohort sampled during active COVID-19.

The chain combines TRBV19 with TRBJ1-5, with 7 bases identical to TRBD1. The CDR3 is 15 residues long. The ends lost 3 bases at V and 5 bases at J; junction bases unmatched: 7. Per the germline V gene, CDR1 is LNHDA and CDR2 is SQIVND (reference sequence). This CDR3 reads CASSMSGTDDQPQHF. CDR3 in DNA: TGTGCCAGTAGTATGTCCGGGACAGACGATCAGCCCCAGCATTTT.

This clone was observed a single time. The rearrangement uses TRBV6-2 or TRBV6-3 and TRBJ2-3; no firm D call. There are 15 residues in the CDR3. Trimming pared 5 bases from V and 12 bases from J, leaving 24 bases between. Germline V gives CDR1 MNHEY, CDR2 SVGEGT. The CDR3 reads CASSDEMAQSPAQYF. The CDR3 nucleotides read TGTGCCAGCAGTGATGAAATGGCACAGAGTCCCGCCCAGTATTTT.

This chain joins TRBV3-1 (or the pseudogene TRBV3-2) and TRBJ2-5; the match to TRBD2 covers 12 bases. Germline CDR1 is LGHDT and CDR2 is YNNKEL (reference sequence). V was pared by 1 base and J by 5 bases, with 8 bases of the junction left unmatched. The CDR3 spans 17 residues. CDR3 DNA: TGTGCCAGCAGCCAAGGCAGGACTAGCGGGGAAGGGGAGACCCAGTACTTC. This translates into CASSQGRTSGEGETQYF.

Written as DNA, the CDR3 is TGTGCCAGCAGTGGGGGGACTCGCCGGGGAGAGACCCAGTACTTC. Its protein product is CASSGGTRRGETQYF. V gene TRBV2 combines with J gene TRBJ2-5, with D possibly matching TRBD2 (6 bases). The CDR3 sequence is 15 residues long. V was shortened by 4 bases and J by 4 bases, with 16 bases between the two germline ends. Per the germline V gene, CDR1 is SNHLY and CDR2 is FYNNEI.

This clone has a handful of counts. The chain uses TRBV28 and TRBJ1-5; tentatively, D is TRBD1 (6 bases). The germline V gene has CDR1 MDHEN and CDR2 SYDVKM. The CDR3 totals 15 residues. The germline V and J ends were trimmed by 3 bases and 2 bases, with 11 bases remaining between them. CDR3 nucleotide sequence: TGTGCCAGCAGTTTCACAGGGACGGGCAATCAGCCCCAGCATTTT. This gives the protein CASSFTGTGNQPQHF.